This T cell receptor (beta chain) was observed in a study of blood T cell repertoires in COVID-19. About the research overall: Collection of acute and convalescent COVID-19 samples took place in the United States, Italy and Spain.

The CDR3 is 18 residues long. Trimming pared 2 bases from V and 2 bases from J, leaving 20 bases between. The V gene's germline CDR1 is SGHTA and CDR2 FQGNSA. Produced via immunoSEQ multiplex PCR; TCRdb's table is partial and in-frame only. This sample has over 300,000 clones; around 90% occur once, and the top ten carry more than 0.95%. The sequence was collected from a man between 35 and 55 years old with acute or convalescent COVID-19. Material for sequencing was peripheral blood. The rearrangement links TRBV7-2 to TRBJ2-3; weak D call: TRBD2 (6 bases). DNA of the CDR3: TGTGCCAGCAGCTTACGGAGCCCTAGCGTTCATCTCACAGATACGCAGTATTTT. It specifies CASSLRSPSVHLTDTQYF.